The 7 T cell receptor beta chains below come from one sample, sequenced in a study of blood T cell repertoires in COVID-19. The assay was immunoSEQ multiplex PCR, and TCRdb's table has in-frame clones only and misses some. The data hold about 430,000 clones, with 80% to 90% observed a single time. Sequencing input: PBMCs or T cells enriched from blood (not recorded which). The receptors shown here come from a man aged 25 to 40 who had recovered from COVID-19.

This clone was seen once. The chain employs TRBV20-1 and TRBJ2-4; weak D call: TRBD1 (5 bases). The length of the CDR3 is 15 residues. Germline V CDR1 and CDR2: DFQATT, SNEGSKA (reference sequence). The ends were cut back, 3 bases at V and 1 base at J, with 13 bases in the middle. Here the CDR3 reads CSASALPGAKNIQYF. The CDR3 DNA is TGCAGTGCTAGTGCGCTCCCAGGGGCCAAAAACATTCAGTACTTC.

The rearrangement uses TRBV14 and TRBJ2-1; D remains ambiguous. The CDR3 sequence is 14 residues long. Germline lookup yields CDR1 SGHDN and CDR2 FVKESK. V lost 3 bases to trimming and J lost 3 bases, with 9 bases between them. The CDR3 bases are TGTGCCAGCAGCCATGCGCAGGACTACAATGAGCAGTTCTTC. It is translated as CASSHAQDYNEQFF. Complete variable domain (other parts from reference TRBV14 and TRBJ2-1): EAGVTQFPSHSVIEKGQTVTLRCDPISGHDNLYWYRRVMGKEIKFLLHFVKESKQDESGMPNNRFLAERTGGTYSTLKVQPAELEDSGVYFCASSHAQDYNEQFFGPGTRLTVL.

The chain couples TRBV28 to TRBJ2-7, with 14 bases aligning to TRBD2. Trimming removed 4 bases from V and 3 bases from J; junction bases left unmatched: 8. Germline CDR1 MDHEN, CDR2 SYDVKM. The CDR3 consists of 17 residues. CDR3 DNA sequence: TGTGCCAGCAGTTCCTTTCCGGGACTAGCGGGAGTCTACGAGCAGTACTTC. Residues: CASSSFPGLAGVYEQYF. Combining the CDR3 with reference TRBV28 and TRBJ2-7 gives the whole variable domain DVKVTQSSRYLVKRTGEKVFLECVQDMDHENMFWYRQDPGLGLRLIYFSYDVKMKEKGDIPEGYSVSREKKERFSLILESASTNQTSMYLCASSSFPGLAGVYEQYFGPGTRLTVT.

J is TRBJ2-7 and V is TRBV29-1; the match to TRBD2 covers 7 bases. The CDR3 covers 12 residues. J gave up 8 bases and V 4 bases, and 8 bases lay outside the gene matches. Germline V gene data show CDR1 as SQVTM and CDR2 as ANQGSEA. In DNA, the CDR3 is TGCAGCGTTGTCAGCGGGGCGGGAAAGCAGTACTTC. This translates into CSVVSGAGKQYF.

The chain employs TRBV11-1 and TRBJ2-4; TRBD2 aligns across 10 bases. The CDR3 has 16 amino acids. The germline CDR1 and CDR2 sequences are SGHAT and FQDESV (reference sequence). Trimming cost V 5 bases and J 8 bases; bases outside gene matches: 12. CDR3 region: CASSPSFGGLADIQYF. Written as DNA, the CDR3 is TGTGCCAGCAGCCCCAGCTTTGGAGGACTAGCGGACATTCAGTACTTC.

This clone has only a few counts. J is TRBJ2-7 and V is TRBV7-9; 7 bases map to TRBD1. V shed 3 bases and J 3 bases; nucleotides not matched to a gene: 5. Germline-derived CDR1 and CDR2 are SEHNR and FQNEAQ (reference sequence). This CDR3 is built from 14 residues. The CDR3 loop is CASSFQGGLYEQYF. DNA for the CDR3: TGTGCCAGCAGCTTCCAAGGGGGCCTCTACGAGCAGTACTTC.

The gene calls are TRBV19 and TRBJ1-6; D ambiguous. The CDR3 spans 15 residues. Germline CDR1 is LNHDA and CDR2 is SQIVND (reference sequence). Trimming took 5 bases from V and 0 from J, leaving 8 bases between them. The CDR3 is CASSPSGSYNSPLHF. The CDR3 nucleotides are TGTGCCAGTAGTCCCTCGGGCTCCTATAATTCACCCCTCCACTTT.